The next 24 T cell receptor beta chains were all read from a single sample in a study of T-cell reconstitution after alpha-beta-depleted transplantation in children. Preparation of the TCRbeta library used unique molecular identifiers. TCRdb reprocessed the PCR reads via MiXCR and lists one record per CDR3 protein. The sample comprises hundreds of thousands of distinct CDR3 sequences, about a quarter of which are singletons, and about 2.8% rests with the top ten. This sample comprised PBMCs, obtained before TCRalphabeta/CD19-depleted stem cell transplant. These receptors were taken from a girl aged 2 to 10 with Fanconi anemia, due to receive a stem cell transplant.

This clonotype has more than one count but fewer than ten. The chain uses TRBV29-1 and TRBJ2-7; D tentatively reads TRBD1 or TRBD2 (5 bases each). Germline V gene lookup returns CDR1 SQVTM and CDR2 ANQGSEA. The CDR3 has 12 amino acids. Trimming shortened V by 3 bases and J by 5 bases, and 11 bases separated the two germline ends. For the CDR3, the DNA is TGCAGCGTTGAGGGGGTGGGGGACGAGCAGTACTTC. This sequence encodes CSVEGVGDEQYF.

This clonotype was recorded at least ten times. This chain joins TRBV12-3 or TRBV12-4 and TRBJ2-5; tentatively, D is TRBD1 (5 bases). Trimming took 8 bases from V and 1 from J, leaving 17 bases between them. CDR3 length: 15 residues. This CDR3 reads CASSPPQGTQETQYF. CDR3 bases: TGTGCCAGCTCCCCCCCGCAGGGCACCCAAGAGACCCAGTACTTC.

The chain has TRBV6-6 and TRBJ1-5, with D unclear. The CDR3 contains 13 residues. Trimming took 2 bases from V and 1 from J, leaving 3 bases between them. Germline CDR1 reads MNHNY; CDR2 reads SVGAGI (reference sequence). The CDR3 DNA reads TGTGCCAGCAGTTACGACAGCAATCAGCCCCAGCATTTT. Protein sequence: CASSYDSNQPQHF.

In this sample, this clonotype turned up many times. The V call is TRBV6-5, the J call TRBJ2-3; TRBD2 aligns across 11 bases. V dropped 0 bases and J dropped 6; count of bases not matched to a gene: 2. The V gene's germline CDR1 is MNHEY and CDR2 SVGAGI. The CDR3 spans 15 residues. This chain's CDR3 is CASSYSPSGRDTQYF. CDR3 DNA sequence: TGTGCCAGCAGTTACTCTCCTAGCGGGAGGGATACGCAGTATTTT.

This sequence joins TRBV29-1 and TRBJ2-7; TRBD2 aligns across 13 bases. The CDR3 is made up of 13 amino acids. Germline lookup yields CDR1 SQVTM and CDR2 ANQGSEA. With V trimmed by 7 bases and J by 0 bases, 0 bases remained unmatched. The CDR3 here is CSGTSGGSYEQYF. The CDR3 DNA sequence: TGCAGCGGGACTAGCGGGGGCTCCTACGAGCAGTACTTC.

This clonotype was detected ten times or more. The rearrangement uses TRBV27 and TRBJ2-5; D is uncertain. In germline, CDR1 is MNHEY, CDR2 SMNVEV (reference sequence). CDR3 length: 14 amino acids. V was clipped by 6 bases and J by 5 bases, with 16 bases between them. For the CDR3, the DNA is TGTGCCAGCAGACCAACAGTTCCCGGGGAGACCCAGTACTTC. It specifies CASRPTVPGETQYF.

The table lists this clonotype with many counts. A read error may produce the germline difference seen at one junction end. The chain employs TRBV6-1 and TRBJ2-4, with 9 nucleotides matching TRBD1. CDR1 is MNHNS, CDR2 SASEGT, per germline. The CDR3 contains 14 residues. The CDR3: CATGQGLAKNIQYF. The CDR3 DNA follows: TGCGCAACGGGACAGGGTTTAGCCAAAAACATTCAGTACTTC.

This chain joins TRBV2 and TRBJ2-7, with 8 bases aligning to TRBD1. V lost 5 bases to trimming and J lost 1 base; unmatched junction nucleotides: 7. The germline CDR1 and CDR2 sequences are SNHLY and FYNNEI. The length of the CDR3 is 15 residues. This CDR3 is CASSNDRGGSYEQYF. As DNA, the CDR3 is TGTGCCAGCAGTAACGACAGGGGTGGATCCTACGAGCAGTACTTC. The whole variable domain, remainder taken from reference TRBV2 and TRBJ2-7, is EPEVTQTPSHQVTQMGQEVILRCVPISNHLYFYWYRQILGQKVEFLVSFYNNEISEKSEIFDDQFSVERPDGSNFTLKIRSTKLEDSAMYFCASSNDRGGSYEQYFGPGTRLTVT.

This clonotype was observed at least ten times. The chain combines TRBV20-1 with TRBJ2-2; D is undetermined. Germline V gene sequence: CDR1 DFQATT, CDR2 SNEGSKA (reference sequence). The CDR3 consists of 12 residues. Between the trimmed V and J ends, which lost 3 bases and 2 bases, there was a span of 4 bases. The CDR3 bases are TGCAGTGCTAGGGACAACACCGGGGAGCTGTTTTTT. Its translation is CSARDNTGELFF.

This clonotype was seen at least ten times. This rearrangement joins TRBV2 to TRBJ2-1, with D hard to call. Germline values: CDR1 SNHLY, CDR2 FYNNEI. V was clipped by 7 bases and J by 7 bases, with 11 bases between them. CDR3 length: 12 residues. CDR3 sequence reads: CASTRLGNEQFF. The CDR3 DNA sequence: TGTGCCAGCACCCGGCTAGGTAATGAGCAGTTCTTC.

This clonotype came up once. J is TRBJ1-5 and V is TRBV5-1, with D hard to call. V gave up 0 bases and J gave up 6 bases, with 4 bases separating them. The CDR3 has 12 amino acids. From germline, CDR1 is SGHRS and CDR2 YFSETQ. The CDR3: CASSLDGQPQHF. The DNA for the CDR3 is TGCGCCAGCAGCTTGGATGGTCAGCCCCAGCATTTT. Looking up the rest from reference TRBV5-1 and TRBJ1-5 gives the full variable domain: KAGVTQTPRYLIKTRGQQVTLSCSPISGHRSVSWYQQTPGQGLQFLFEYFSETQRNKGNFPGRFSGRQFSNSRSEMNVSTLELGDSALYLCASSLDGQPQHFGDGTRLSIL.

The genes are TRBV28 and TRBJ1-1; TRBD1 matches at 7 bases. CDR3 length: 13 amino acids. V shed 3 bases, J shed 5 bases, and the junction held 3 bases outside the gene matches. Germline values: CDR1 MDHEN, CDR2 SYDVKM. The CDR3 coding sequence is TGTGCCAGCAGTTTTACAGGGGTAACTGAAGCTTTCTTT. It encodes CASSFTGVTEAFF.

This clonotype was seen a handful of times. This sequence joins TRBV18 and TRBJ1-1, with 7 nucleotides matching TRBD1. The CDR3 sequence is 14 residues long. Germline V gene data show CDR1 as KGHSH and CDR2 as LQKENI. V gave up 8 bases and J gave up 3 bases; unmatched junction bases: 9. For the CDR3, the DNA is TGTGCCAGCACCCCGACAGGGCGGGACACTGAAGCTTTCTTT. Its protein is CASTPTGRDTEAFF.

This clonotype turned up a few times. This chain links TRBV7-9 with TRBJ1-1, with D perhaps matching TRBD1 (6 bases). Germline V gene data show CDR1 as SEHNR and CDR2 as FQNEAQ (reference sequence). The CDR3 has 13 residues. The V gene lost 3 bases and the J gene lost 4 bases, with 9 bases spanning the gap. The CDR3 region has the DNA TGTGCCAGCAGCTTCATCAGGGGCACTGAAGCTTTCTTT. The encoded protein is CASSFIRGTEAFF.

The genes are TRBV15 and TRBJ1-6; 7 bases line up with TRBD1. The CDR3 runs to 15 residues. V lost 0 bases and J lost 6; bases outside the gene matches: 2. Germline lookup yields CDR1 LNHNV and CDR2 YYDKDF (reference sequence). The CDR3 here is CATSREGQRNSPLHF. The DNA for the CDR3 is TGTGCCACCAGCAGAGAGGGACAGCGTAATTCACCCCTCCACTTT.

This clonotype was recorded many times. The chain couples TRBV24-1 to TRBJ1-2; D call uncertain. The V gene's germline CDR1 is KGHDR and CDR2 SFDVKD. This CDR3 comprises 13 residues. V was clipped by 6 bases and J by 4 bases, with 11 bases between them. CDR3 amino acids: CATSRVGFYGYTF. As DNA, the CDR3 is TGTGCCACCAGTAGGGTTGGCTTCTATGGCTACACCTTC.

This clonotype was picked up a small number of times. This chain connects TRBV29-1 to TRBJ2-1; the match to TRBD1 covers 10 bases. Germline CDR1 is SQVTM and CDR2 is ANQGSEA. The V segment lost 7 bases and the J segment 5 bases; nucleotides outside the gene matches: 2. The CDR3 runs 12 residues. The CDR3 here is CSGDRGHNEQFF. The CDR3 bases are TGCAGCGGGGACAGGGGCCACAATGAGCAGTTCTTC.

DNA of the CDR3: TGTGCCAGCAGTTACTCGAAGCGTGGAGATACGCAGTATTTT. Its protein is CASSYSKRGDTQYF. V gene TRBV6-5 combines with J gene TRBJ2-3; no clear D. V lost 0 bases and J lost 5, with 9 bases in between. CDR1 is MNHEY and CDR2 is SVGAGI in the germline V gene. The CDR3 loop spans 14 amino acids.

This clonotype was seen many times. This chain connects TRBV6-5 to TRBJ2-1; TRBD2 aligns across 8 bases. There are 14 residues in the CDR3. Germline V CDR1 and CDR2: MNHEY, SVGAGI. V was pared by 7 bases and J by 7 bases, with 9 bases of the junction left unmatched. DNA of the CDR3: TGTGCCAGCATGCTACGGACTAGCATTAATGAGCAGTTCTTC. It encodes CASMLRTSINEQFF.

V gene TRBV7-2 combines with J gene TRBJ2-3; D perhaps matches TRBD2 (5 bases). The CDR3 is 14 residues long. In germline, CDR1 is SGHTA, CDR2 FQGNSA. V gave up 3 bases and J gave up 2 bases, with 9 bases separating them. The CDR3 is CASSLDFFTDTQYF. The CDR3 coding sequence is TGTGCCAGCAGCTTGGACTTCTTCACAGATACGCAGTATTTT.

This clonotype was observed a handful of times. The rearrangement links TRBV5-4 to TRBJ2-7; D remains unclear. The V gene lost 0 bases and the J gene lost 2 bases, with 12 bases spanning the gap. Germline CDR1 is SGHNT and CDR2 is YYREEE (reference sequence). The length of the CDR3 is 15 residues. This CDR3 reads CASSLAAELTYEQYF. As DNA, the CDR3 is TGTGCCAGCAGCTTGGCGGCAGAGCTAACCTACGAGCAGTACTTC.

The rearrangement uses TRBV7-2 and TRBJ2-4; TRBD2 matches at 11 bases. V lost 5 bases to trimming and J lost 6 bases; unmatched junction nucleotides: 3. The CDR3 has 14 amino acids. Germline lookup yields CDR1 SGHTA and CDR2 FQGNSA. CDR3 DNA sequence: TGTGCCAGCAGCCCCGGGACTAGCGGAAACATTCAGTACTTC. Its translation is CASSPGTSGNIQYF.

The rearrangement links TRBV5-1 to TRBJ2-7; D possibly uses TRBD1 or TRBD2 (5 bases each). CDR1 is SGHRS, CDR2 YFSETQ, per germline. CDR3 length: 13 amino acids. The V end lost 2 bases, the J end lost 3 bases, and 9 bases lay between the germline ends. CDR3 DNA sequence: TGCGCCAGCAGCTTACGGGGCGGCTACGAGCAGTACTTC. Encoded protein: CASSLRGGYEQYF.

The CDR3 region has the DNA TGTGCCAGCAGTGAAGCCCCGGATTCTCTAGCGGCCTACAATGAGCAGTTCTTC. It yields the protein CASSEAPDSLAAYNEQFF. The chain joins TRBV2 to TRBJ2-1, with 7 positions matching TRBD2. The length of the CDR3 is 18 residues. The germline V gene encodes CDR1 SNHLY and CDR2 FYNNEI. V lost 0 bases, J lost 2 bases, and 10 bases stayed unmatched.